The T cell receptor (beta chain) described here comes from a study of shared clonotypes between healthy human individuals. Donors had no recently reported acute infections or vaccinations and were HIV-negative. The CDR3 spans 16 residues. Trimming took off 4 bases at V and 3 bases at J, with 20 bases between the two ends. Per germline, CDR1 SGHNT and CDR2 YYREEE (reference sequence). The repertoire was sequenced with immunoSEQ multiplex PCR; TCRdb's copy has only in-frame clones and lacks some. In the table there are 2 million to 2.5 million clones, 85% to 95% of which are singletons. What was sequenced was naive CD4+ T cells from PBMCs. Specified subset: CD45RA+ positively selected. V and J are TRBV5-4 and TRBJ2-7; D is tentatively TRBD1 or TRBD2 (6 bases each). This receptor was identified in a man between 18 and 35 years old in good health. Some clones in this sample may be carry-over from other donors' samples. The CDR3 DNA is TGTGCCAGCAGCGGGAAAGGGGGAGGCCGATACTACGAGCAGTACTTC. It specifies CASSGKGGGRYYEQYF.